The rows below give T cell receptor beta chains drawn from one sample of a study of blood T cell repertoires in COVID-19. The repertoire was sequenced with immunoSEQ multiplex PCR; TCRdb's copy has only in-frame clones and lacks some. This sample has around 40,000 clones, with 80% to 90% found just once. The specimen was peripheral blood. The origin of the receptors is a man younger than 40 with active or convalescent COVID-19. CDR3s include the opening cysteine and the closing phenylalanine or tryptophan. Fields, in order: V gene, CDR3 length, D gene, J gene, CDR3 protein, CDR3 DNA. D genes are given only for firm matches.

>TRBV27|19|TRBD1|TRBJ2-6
CASSFVSGGVFSGANVLTF
TGTGCCAGCAGTTTCGTATCAGGGGGCGTATTCTCGGGGGCCAACGTCCTGACTTTC
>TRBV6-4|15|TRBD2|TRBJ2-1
CASSDGLAASNEQFF
TGTGCCAGCAGTGACGGACTAGCGGCCTCCAATGAGCAGTTCTTC
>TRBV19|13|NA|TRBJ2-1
CASSTFENNEQFF
TGTGCCAGTAGTACCTTCGAGAACAATGAGCAGTTCTTC
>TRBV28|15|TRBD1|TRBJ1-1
CASSLNRGRSTEAFF
TGTGCCAGCAGCCTTAACAGGGGGAGAAGCACTGAAGCTTTCTTT
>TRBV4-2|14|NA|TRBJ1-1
CASSQDPGDTEAFF
TGTGCCAGCAGCCAAGATCCGGGGGACACTGAAGCTTTCTTT
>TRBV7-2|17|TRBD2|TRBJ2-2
CASSASTSGRAFGELFF
TGTGCCAGCAGCGCGTCGACTAGCGGGAGGGCCTTTGGGGAGCTGTTTTTT
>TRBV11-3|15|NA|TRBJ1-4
CASSEFGGESEKLFF
TGTGCCAGCAGCGAATTTGGGGGGGAGAGTGAAAAACTGTTTTTT
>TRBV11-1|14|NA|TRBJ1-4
CASSPGRGHEKLFF
TGTGCCAGCAGCCCGGGCAGGGGCCATGAAAAACTGTTTTTT
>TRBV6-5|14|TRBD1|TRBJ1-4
CASSLGTVNEKLFF
TGTGCCAGCAGTCTCGGGACAGTTAATGAAAAACTGTTTTTT
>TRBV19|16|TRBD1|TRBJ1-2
CASSIRMGQGHYGYTF
TGTGCCAGTAGTATAAGGATGGGACAGGGGCACTATGGCTACACCTTC
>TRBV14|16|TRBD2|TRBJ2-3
CASSHLHAGGTDTQYF
TGTGCCAGCAGCCACCTTCATGCGGGGGGCACAGATACGCAGTATTTT
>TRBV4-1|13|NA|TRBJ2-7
CASSHFWAGEQYF
TGCGCCAGCAGCCATTTTTGGGCTGGCGAGCAGTACTTC
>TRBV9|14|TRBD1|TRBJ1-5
CASSGTGSNQPQHF
TGTGCCAGCAGCGGGACAGGGAGCAATCAGCCCCAGCATTTT